The 22 T cell receptor beta chains listed next were all sequenced from one sample in a study of T cells expressing NK-cell markers. For each CDR3 protein, TCRdb gives one entry from its re-call of the 5' RACE reads, without DNA. The repertoire table contains a few hundred thousand distinct CDR3 sequences. Sequencing was carried out using blood T cells: a sorted CD56 or NKG2C T cell subset, CD4+ or CD8+ T cells, or bulk PBMC T cells (not recorded which). These receptors were taken from a man aged 18-69 years in good health.

The genes are TRBV19 and TRBJ2-7; the D call of TRBD2 rests on TCRdb alone, since no DNA is present to check it. The length of the CDR3 is 14 residues. The germline V gene has CDR1 LNHDA and CDR2 SQIVND (reference sequence). CDR3 protein: CASREAGGPYEQYF.

J is TRBJ2-7 and V is TRBV2; TCRdb calls TRBD2, which cannot be checked without DNA. The germline V gene has CDR1 SNHLY and CDR2 FYNNEI. This CDR3 region has 17 residues. The CDR3: CASSAMTSGGAFYEQYF.

Here the CDR3 reads CASMDSKTNTEAFF. The V gene is TRBV6-1, the J gene TRBJ1-1; no DNA is available, so the TRBD1 call from TCRdb remains unchecked. Germline CDR1 and CDR2: MNHNS and SASEGT. This CDR3 has 14 residues.

The chain has TRBV12-3 or TRBV12-4 and TRBJ2-1; with no DNA, the TCRdb D assignment of TRBD2 cannot be verified. CDR3 length: 16 amino acids. The CDR3 sequence is CASSPRTSGAYNEQFF.

The J gene is TRBJ2-4, the V gene TRBV20-1; as DNA is missing, the TRBD2 call by TCRdb cannot be tested. Germline V gene lookup returns CDR1 DFQATT and CDR2 SNEGSKA (reference sequence). The CDR3 consists of 16 residues. CDR3 amino acids: CSASPTRRGGLNIQYF.

The rearrangement uses TRBV6-5 and TRBJ2-7; TCRdb picks TRBD1, but there is no DNA to check that call. The CDR3 covers 15 residues. The germline CDR1 and CDR2 sequences are MNHEY and SVGAGI. CDR3 sequence: CASSYQGEGSYEQYF.

The chain couples TRBV4-2 to TRBJ2-5; TCRdb reports TRBD2, a call that lacks DNA to check it against. In germline, CDR1 is LGHNA, CDR2 YNFKEQ. The CDR3 contains 16 residues. The CDR3 sequence: CASSQDLTSGGETQYF.

The chain couples TRBV18 to TRBJ1-2. Looked up from germline, CDR1 is KGHSH and CDR2 is LQKENI. CDR3 length: 13 residues. The CDR3 region is CASSKDVLYGYTF.

This sequence joins TRBV2 and TRBJ2-1; TCRdb outputs TRBD2, but without DNA this stays unchecked. The germline gives CDR1 SNHLY, CDR2 FYNNEI. The CDR3 is made up of 15 amino acids. This chain's CDR3 is CASTTSGNSYNEQFF. The entire variable domain, with the rest obtained from reference TRBV2 and TRBJ2-1, is as follows: EPEVTQTPSHQVTQMGQEVILRCVPISNHLYFYWYRQILGQKVEFLVSFYNNEISEKSEIFDDQFSVERPDGSNFTLKIRSTKLEDSAMYFCASTTSGNSYNEQFFGPGTRLTVL.

The chain joins TRBV11-2 to TRBJ2-7; without DNA, the TCRdb call of TRBD2 cannot be checked. In germline, CDR1 is SGHAT, CDR2 FQNNGV. The CDR3 runs to 16 residues. CDR3: CASSLILRRGTYEQYF.

V and J are TRBV6-4 and TRBJ1-1; the TCRdb D gene call, TRBD1, has no DNA to confirm it. CDR1 is MRHNA and CDR2 is SNTAGT in the germline V gene. The CDR3 covers 19 residues. This chain's CDR3 is CASSRPGGQGAYGNTEAFF.

This sequence joins TRBV6-5 and TRBJ2-5; the TCRdb D gene call, TRBD1, has no DNA to confirm it. CDR1 MNHEY and CDR2 SVGAGI come from the germline V gene. The CDR3 is made up of 13 amino acids. The CDR3 loop reads CASSSGGWETQYF.

The rearrangement joins TRBV18 to TRBJ2-2; the TRBD1 assignment by TCRdb is unverifiable without DNA. Per germline, CDR1 KGHSH and CDR2 LQKENI. The CDR3 sequence is 15 residues long. This chain's CDR3 is CASSPPTEGTGELFF.

The rearrangement joins TRBV7-2 to TRBJ1-2; TCRdb names TRBD1, which stays unverified in the absence of DNA. Per germline, CDR1 SGHTA and CDR2 FQGNSA. CDR3 length: 13 amino acids. The CDR3 sequence: CASSPTGFHGYTF.

This rearrangement joins TRBV12-3 or TRBV12-4 to TRBJ1-3; the D gene TCRdb calls, TRBD1, cannot be checked with no DNA. CDR3 size: 16 residues. CDR3: CASTGRGRGIRNTIYF.

The chain combines TRBV27 with TRBJ2-5. CDR1 and CDR2 (germline): MNHEY, SMNVEV (reference sequence). The CDR3 has 13 amino acids. CDR3 amino acids: CASSRRRQETQYF.

V usage is TRBV27 and J usage is TRBJ1-1. This CDR3 contains 13 residues. Per the germline V gene, CDR1 is MNHEY and CDR2 is SMNVEV (reference sequence). Here the CDR3 reads CASSSYGGTEAFF.

This chain links TRBV21-1 with TRBJ2-3. TRBV21-1 is assigned pseudogene status. The CDR3 extends over 14 amino acids. This CDR3 is CASSKPESTDTQYF.

The genes are TRBV5-1 and TRBJ1-6; there is no DNA to check the TCRdb D call of TRBD1. CDR1 and CDR2 from the germline V gene are SGHRS and YFSETQ. The CDR3 consists of 14 residues. The CDR3 loop is CASSLRGGNSPLHF. Full variable domain (missing parts from reference TRBV5-1 and TRBJ1-6): KAGVTQTPRYLIKTRGQQVTLSCSPISGHRSVSWYQQTPGQGLQFLFEYFSETQRNKGNFPGRFSGRQFSNSRSEMNVSTLELGDSALYLCASSLRGGNSPLHFGNGTRLTVT.

The genes are TRBV5-1 and TRBJ1-6; no DNA is available, so the TRBD1 call from TCRdb remains unchecked. The length of the CDR3 is 17 residues. The germline V gene has CDR1 SGHRS and CDR2 YFSETQ. The CDR3 loop reads CASSLGQPSSYNSPLHF.

This sequence joins TRBV2 and TRBJ2-3; the D call of TRBD2 rests on TCRdb alone, since no DNA is present to check it. Looked up from germline, CDR1 is SNHLY and CDR2 is FYNNEI. The CDR3 extends over 16 amino acids. This chain's CDR3 is CASRVTSGGITDTQYF. Together with reference TRBV2 and TRBJ2-3, the CDR3 gives the full variable domain: EPEVTQTPSHQVTQMGQEVILRCVPISNHLYFYWYRQILGQKVEFLVSFYNNEISEKSEIFDDQFSVERPDGSNFTLKIRSTKLEDSAMYFCASRVTSGGITDTQYFGPGTRLTVL.

The chain's CDR3 is CASSHTGGVEKLFF. The chain has TRBV27 and TRBJ1-4; TCRdb indicates TRBD1, and absent DNA this call remains unverified. Germline CDR1 is MNHEY and CDR2 is SMNVEV (reference sequence). The CDR3 sequence is 14 residues long.